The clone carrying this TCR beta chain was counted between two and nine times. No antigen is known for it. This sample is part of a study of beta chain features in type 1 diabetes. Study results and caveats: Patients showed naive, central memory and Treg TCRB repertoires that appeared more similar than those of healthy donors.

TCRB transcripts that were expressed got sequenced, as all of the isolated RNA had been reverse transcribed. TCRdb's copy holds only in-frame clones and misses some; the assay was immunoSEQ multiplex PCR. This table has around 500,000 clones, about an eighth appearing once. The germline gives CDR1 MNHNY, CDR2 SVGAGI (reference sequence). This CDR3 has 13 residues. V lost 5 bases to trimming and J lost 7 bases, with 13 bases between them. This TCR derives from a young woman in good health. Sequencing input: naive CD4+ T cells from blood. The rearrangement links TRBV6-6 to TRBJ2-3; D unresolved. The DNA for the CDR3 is TGTGCCAGCAGTACCCGACCCCCCAATACGCAGTATTTT. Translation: CASSTRPPNTQYF.